These 24 T cell receptor beta chains came from one sample sequenced in a study of CXCR3-negative and CXCR3-positive naive CD8 T cells. The study's findings and limits: Researchers report that CXCR3-positive naive cells carry more hydrophobic TRB CDR3s than CXCR3-negative naive cells.

These receptors' antigens are unknown. Researchers prepared the TRB cDNA libraries using 5' RACE with UMI labels. TCRdb re-called the 5' RACE reads and catalogs CDR3 proteins one per entry, DNA excluded. Its listing shows 110,000 or so distinct CDR3 sequences. Sequencing was carried out using naive CXCR3+ CD8+ T cells from blood. This sample's subset: CD45RO-CCR7+CD27+CD95- naive CD8+ T cells expressing CXCR3 (TNR3+). These TCRs come from a human donor in good health. Some clones in this sample may be carry-over from other donors' samples.

This chain uses TRBV12-3 or TRBV12-4 with TRBJ2-2; TCRdb calls TRBD1, which cannot be checked without DNA. The CDR3 is made up of 12 amino acids. Here the CDR3 reads CATGPPAGELFF.

The V and J genes are TRBV4-1 and TRBJ1-1. The CDR3 totals 13 residues. From germline, CDR1 is MGHRA and CDR2 YSYEKL. The CDR3 spells CASSPPGTLEAFF.

This sequence joins TRBV20-1 and TRBJ1-6; TCRdb names TRBD1, which stays unverified in the absence of DNA. There are 16 residues in the CDR3. Germline-derived CDR1 and CDR2 are DFQATT and SNEGSKA (reference sequence). CDR3: CSARGKQGAENSPLHF.

The chain links TRBV7-9 to TRBJ2-1. Germline V gives CDR1 SEHNR, CDR2 FQNEAQ (reference sequence). This CDR3 is built from 16 residues. This chain's CDR3 is CASSPPDRNSYNEQFF.

V usage is TRBV7-9 and J usage is TRBJ2-1; TCRdb names TRBD1, which stays unverified in the absence of DNA. The germline V gene encodes CDR1 SEHNR and CDR2 FQNEAQ (reference sequence). The CDR3 totals 16 residues. This CDR3 is CASSPSTGEDYNEQFF.

This rearrangement joins TRBV15 to TRBJ2-7; TCRdb names TRBD1, which stays unverified in the absence of DNA. From germline, CDR1 is LNHNV and CDR2 YYDKDF (reference sequence). The CDR3 loop spans 15 amino acids. The CDR3 sequence: CAASKGQGDSYEQYF.

The rearrangement links TRBV7-9 to TRBJ2-1. This CDR3 is built from 13 residues. Germline lookup yields CDR1 SEHNR and CDR2 FQNEAQ (reference sequence). CDR3 protein: CASSFGPSHEQFF.

The chain has TRBV9 and TRBJ1-5. The CDR3 length is 14 residues. Germline CDR1 SGDLS, CDR2 YYNGEE. The CDR3 region is CASSVESASGPQHF.

The J gene is TRBJ2-1, the V gene TRBV11-1. The V gene's germline CDR1 is SGHAT and CDR2 FQDESV (reference sequence). This CDR3 is 16 amino acids long. The CDR3 loop reads CASSLALDGVYNEQFF.

This chain joins TRBV7-9 and TRBJ2-2; TCRdb picks TRBD1, but there is no DNA to check that call. The CDR3 length is 14 residues. Germline CDR1 is SEHNR and CDR2 is FQNEAQ (reference sequence). CDR3 loop: CASSLASGTGELFF.

The J gene is TRBJ2-3, the V gene TRBV29-1; without DNA, the TCRdb call of TRBD2 cannot be checked. The CDR3 runs 14 residues. Germline CDR1 SQVTM, CDR2 ANQGSEA. CDR3 residues: CSVDGTSDTDTQYF.

This rearrangement joins TRBV3-1 to TRBJ2-1; the D call of TRBD2 rests on TCRdb alone, since no DNA is present to check it. The germline V gene encodes CDR1 LGHDT and CDR2 YNNKEL (reference sequence). The CDR3 runs to 15 residues. The CDR3 sequence: CASSQDGLAYNEQFF.

This rearrangement joins TRBV4-1 to TRBJ1-3. The CDR3 covers 14 residues. Germline V gives CDR1 MGHRA, CDR2 YSYEKL. The CDR3 sequence: CASSQAYSGNTIYF.

This chain joins TRBV7-6 and TRBJ2-7; the D gene TCRdb calls, TRBD2, cannot be checked with no DNA. CDR1 and CDR2 from the germline V gene are SGHVS and FNYEAQ. The CDR3 totals 15 residues. CDR3 in amino acids: CASSPASGGAGEQYF.

The chain is built from TRBV20-1 and TRBJ1-1. The CDR3 is 15 amino acids. Germline lookup yields CDR1 DFQATT and CDR2 SNEGSKA (reference sequence). The CDR3 is CSARDGMGGRTEAFF.

CDR3 sequence reads: CASSFLTGAKNIQYF. The chain has TRBV27 and TRBJ2-4; absent DNA, TCRdb's TRBD1 call cannot be checked. Looked up from germline, CDR1 is MNHEY and CDR2 is SMNVEV (reference sequence). The CDR3 consists of 15 residues.

V usage is TRBV5-1 and J usage is TRBJ2-7; TCRdb lists TRBD2, though no DNA is available to test this call. The CDR3 runs 13 residues. Germline V gives CDR1 SGHRS, CDR2 YFSETQ. CDR3 region: CASSSGTSYEQYF.

The chain joins TRBV4-2 to TRBJ2-1; with no DNA, the TCRdb D assignment of TRBD1 cannot be verified. Germline V gene sequence: CDR1 LGHNA, CDR2 YNFKEQ. The CDR3 runs to 16 residues. CDR3 in amino acids: CASSQVLDTTVGEQFF.

CDR3 protein: CASSLEDQPHSSYNEQFF. The genes are TRBV4-3 and TRBJ2-1. Per germline, CDR1 LGHNA and CDR2 YSLEER. The CDR3 length is 18 residues.

This chain links TRBV12-3 or TRBV12-4 with TRBJ1-5. The CDR3 is made up of 14 amino acids. The CDR3: CASSQDGSNQPQHF.

The rearrangement links TRBV27 to TRBJ2-7; without DNA, the TCRdb call of TRBD2 cannot be checked. From germline, CDR1 is MNHEY and CDR2 SMNVEV (reference sequence). This CDR3 region has 15 residues. CDR3 sequence: CASSLSGLSSYEQYF.

The chain carries TRBV10-1 and TRBJ2-2; the D gene TCRdb calls, TRBD1, cannot be checked with no DNA. The CDR3 runs to 17 residues. Germline CDR1 reads WNHNN; CDR2 reads SYGVQD (reference sequence). The chain's CDR3 is CASSDPDLRGNTGELFF.

CDR3 sequence reads: CASSKPKPGQGSGYTF. The V and J genes are TRBV21-1 and TRBJ1-2; there is no DNA to check the TCRdb D call of TRBD1. TRBV21-1 is classified as a pseudogene. The CDR3 has 16 residues.

J is TRBJ2-7 and V is TRBV11-2. This CDR3 region has 15 residues. Looked up from germline, CDR1 is SGHAT and CDR2 is FQNNGV. The CDR3 protein is CASSLVYGGPTQQYF.